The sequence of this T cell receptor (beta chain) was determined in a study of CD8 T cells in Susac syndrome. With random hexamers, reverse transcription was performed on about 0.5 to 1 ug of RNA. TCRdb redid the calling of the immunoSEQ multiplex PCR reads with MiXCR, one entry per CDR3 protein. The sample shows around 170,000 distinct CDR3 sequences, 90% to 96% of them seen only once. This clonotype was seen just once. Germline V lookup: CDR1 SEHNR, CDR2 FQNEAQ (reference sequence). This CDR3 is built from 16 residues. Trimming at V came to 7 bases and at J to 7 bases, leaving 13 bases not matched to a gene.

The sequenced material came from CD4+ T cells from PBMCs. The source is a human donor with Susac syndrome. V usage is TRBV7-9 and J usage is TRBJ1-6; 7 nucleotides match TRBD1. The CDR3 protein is CASTSSAGGGNSPLHF. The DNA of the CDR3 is TGTGCCAGCACCTCCTCGGCAGGGGGAGGGAATTCACCCCTCCACTTT.